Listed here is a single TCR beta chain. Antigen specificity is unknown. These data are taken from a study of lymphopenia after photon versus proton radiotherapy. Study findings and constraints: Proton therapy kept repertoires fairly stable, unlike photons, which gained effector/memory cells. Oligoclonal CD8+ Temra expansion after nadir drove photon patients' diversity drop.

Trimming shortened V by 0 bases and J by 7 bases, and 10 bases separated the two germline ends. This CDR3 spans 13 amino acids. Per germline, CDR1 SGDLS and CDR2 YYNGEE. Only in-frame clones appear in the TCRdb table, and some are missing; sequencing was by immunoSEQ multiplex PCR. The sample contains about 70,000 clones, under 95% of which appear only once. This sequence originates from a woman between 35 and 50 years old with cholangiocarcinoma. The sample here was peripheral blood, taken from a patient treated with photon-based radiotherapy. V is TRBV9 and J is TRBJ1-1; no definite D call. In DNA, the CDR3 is TGTGCCAGCAGCGTAGATCGGGGAGGTGAAGCTTTCTTT. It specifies CASSVDRGGEAFF.